This TCR beta chain is from a study of T cell repertoires in cytomegalovirus infection (dated by TCRdb to the late 2010s). Regarding the research as a whole: Recently identified HLA-C-restricted CMV epitopes, whose presentation resists viral immunomodulation, were targeted by peptide stimulations together with well-studied HLA-B-restricted epitopes. The HLA type of each donor mattered for the analysis, because public TCR beta signatures pointed to carriage of CMV infection along with the matching HLA type.

Here is what the overall study found, with its caveats: In the ex vivo response, HLA-C-restricted CMV-specific TCR beta clonotypes were dominant, and in two of eight donors the single most frequent clonotype came from this HLA-C-restricted group. Carriers of CMV infection plus the relevant HLA type were discriminated by the cumulative frequency of public TCR beta family members in the study cohort and in an independent 352-donor cohort.

Explained via the paper, the treatment or condition label denotes: in vitro stimulation with specific CMV peptide epitopes to enrich CMV-specific T cells. Sequencing used an Illumina HiSeq 1500. Clones were called with MiXCR by TCRdb after fastp trimmed the public reads at Q25, and only in-frame beta chains were retained. Rows are combined by CDR3 protein, so each entry shows the most common genes and DNA. A total of about 310,000 distinct CDR3 sequences appear in this sample, about 25% of them only once. 13% of the sample comes from the top ten. This clonotype occurred many times. Its antigen remains unidentified. No per-base quality is available; no much larger clone lies one base away. The sequencing used cultured PBMCs, collected from culture after CMV antigen stimulation. This clonotype was sampled from a human donor in good health (CMV status not recorded). Some clones in this sample may be carry-over from other donors' samples.

The CDR3 protein sequence reads: CASSLASTRGRRETQYF. The DNA sequence follows: TGTGCCAGCAGCTTAGCCTCTACGAGGGGACGGCGGGAGACCCAGTACTTC. In this chain, TRBV11-2 is recombined with TRBJ2-5; the D gene is perhaps TRBD1 or TRBD2, as each covers 5 bases. Relative to germline, V is 1 base shorter and J is 5 bases shorter, with 20 bases between their ends. The germline V gene supplies CDR1 SGHAT and CDR2 FQNNGV. Spanning cysteine to phenylalanine, the CDR3 consists of 17 amino acids. The read is trimmed to its CDR3 DNA, 51 bases read in frame from base 1.